The 13 T cell receptor beta chains reported below all come from one sample, sequenced in a study of blood T cell repertoires in COVID-19. Generated by immunoSEQ multiplex PCR, the TCRdb table keeps only in-frame clones and is missing some. The sample includes around 65,000 clones, about 81% of them seen just once. Sequencing was performed on peripheral blood. The receptors were gathered from a man older than 75 with acute or convalescent COVID-19.

As for this clone: Germline is not matched at one junction end, which may reflect a read error. V and J are TRBV7-7 and TRBJ2-7; 9 bases are shared with TRBD1. The CDR3 contains 15 residues. The V gene's germline CDR1 is SSHAT and CDR2 FNYEAQ (reference sequence). CDR3: CASSPNGQGINEQYF. For the CDR3, the DNA is TGTGCTAGCAGCCCCAACGGACAGGGGATCAACGAGCAGTACTTC.

V usage is TRBV19 and J usage is TRBJ1-2, with 7 positions matching TRBD1. V gave up 1 base and J gave up 7 bases; unmatched junction bases: 6. The CDR3 is 14 amino acids. In germline, CDR1 is LNHDA, CDR2 SQIVND (reference sequence). Here the CDR3 DNA reads TGTGCCAGTAGTATAGCAGACAGGGAGGCTGGCTACACCTTC. Translation gives CASSIADREAGYTF.

This clone occurred a few times. The chain employs TRBV6-2 or TRBV6-3 and TRBJ1-1; D is perhaps TRBD1 (5 bases). V was cut by 2 bases and J by 5 bases, with 9 bases left in between. There are 13 residues in the CDR3. Looked up from germline, CDR1 is MNHEY and CDR2 is SVGEGT. CDR3 sequence (DNA): TGTGCCAGCAGTTACCGTCCAGGGACTGAAGCTTTCTTT. Protein product: CASSYRPGTEAFF.

The chain uses TRBV7-6 and TRBJ2-7, with D possibly matching TRBD1 (7 bases). Germline V CDR1 and CDR2: SGHVS, FNYEAQ. The ends were cut back, 3 bases at V and 6 bases at J, with 15 bases in the middle. This CDR3 region has 14 residues. The CDR3 coding sequence is TGTGCCAGCAGCTTTTCAGGGGGGTCATCCGAGCAGTACTTC. Translated: CASSFSGGSSEQYF. Using reference TRBV7-6 and TRBJ2-7 for the parts outside the CDR3, the full variable domain is GAGVSQSPRYKVTKRGQDVALRCDPISGHVSLYWYRQALGQGPEFLTYFNYEAQQDKSGLPNDRFSAERPEGSISTLTIQRTEQRDSAMYRCASSFSGGSSEQYFGPGTRLTVT.

The V and J genes are TRBV6-2 or TRBV6-3 and TRBJ1-5; D gene unclear. CDR1 is MNHEY and CDR2 is SVGEGT in the germline V gene. This CDR3 contains 14 residues. Trimming removed 7 bases from V and 6 bases from J, with 16 bases in between. CDR3 loop: CASTPPQRGQPQHF. The CDR3 coding sequence is TGTGCCAGCACCCCTCCGCAGCGCGGTCAGCCCCAGCATTTT.

This chain connects TRBV5-4 to TRBJ2-1, with D tentatively TRBD2 (6 bases). This CDR3 is 16 amino acids long. Trimming pared 6 bases from V and 0 bases from J, leaving 16 bases between. Germline loops: CDR1 SGHNT, CDR2 YYREEE (reference sequence). Here the CDR3 DNA reads TGTGCCAGCAACCCCGGGACTGGGAGCTCCTACAATGAGCAGTTCTTC. Translating gives CASNPGTGSSYNEQFF.

This chain joins TRBV5-4 and TRBJ2-7; 10 nucleotides line up with TRBD1. The CDR3 spans 14 residues. The V gene's germline CDR1 is SGHNT and CDR2 YYREEE (reference sequence). With 4 bases clipped from V and 6 bases from J, the junction kept 7 bases outside the gene matches. The CDR3 loop reads CASSAGTGVIEQYF. The CDR3 bases are TGTGCCAGCAGCGCCGGGACAGGGGTTATCGAGCAGTACTTC.

The chain recombines TRBV18 with TRBJ2-3; 10 bases are shared with TRBD2. With 3 bases clipped from V and 2 bases from J, the junction kept 5 bases outside the gene matches. The CDR3 extends over 16 amino acids. The V gene's germline CDR1 is KGHSH and CDR2 LQKENI. The CDR3 sequence is CASSPLAGGPTDTQYF. The CDR3 nucleotides are TGTGCCAGCTCACCCTTAGCGGGAGGACCCACAGATACGCAGTATTTT.

This clone was recorded a few times. The chain uses TRBV28 and TRBJ2-3; 9 nucleotides line up with TRBD1. V trimming: 6 bases; J trimming: 6 bases; junction bases outside the gene matches: 16. CDR3 length: 17 residues. Germline CDR1 is MDHEN and CDR2 is SYDVKM. This CDR3 is CASSPPGQGTLGDTQYF. CDR3 bases: TGTGCCAGCAGCCCGCCGGGACAGGGAACTTTGGGTGATACGCAGTATTTT.

The chain has TRBV25-1 and TRBJ1-2; D possibly corresponds to TRBD1 (6 bases). Germline CDR1 is MGHDK and CDR2 is SYGVNS. The CDR3 extends over 13 amino acids. V lost 4 bases and J lost 8, with 14 bases in between. CDR3 nucleotide sequence: TGTGCCAGCAGTGCGCAGCCAGGGGACGGCTACACCTTC. This translates into CASSAQPGDGYTF.

This sequence joins TRBV12-3 or TRBV12-4 and TRBJ2-1, with D tentatively TRBD2 (7 bases). The CDR3 consists of 12 residues. V was shortened by 6 bases and J by 6 bases, with 9 bases between the two germline ends. In nucleotides, the CDR3 is TGTGCCAGCAGCCGGGGGGCCAATGAGCAGTTCTTC. Translating gives CASSRGANEQFF.

The J gene is TRBJ2-7, the V gene TRBV6-5, with 7 bases identical to TRBD1. V trimming: 3 bases; J trimming: 4 bases; junction bases outside the gene matches: 9. This CDR3 region has 15 residues. Germline assignment: CDR1 MNHEY and CDR2 SVGAGI. This CDR3 is CASSYRQGHYYEQYF. CDR3 DNA: TGTGCCAGCAGTTATAGACAGGGCCATTATTACGAGCAGTACTTC.

The CDR3 protein is CASSQLLAGEEGYNEQFF. DNA for the CDR3: TGTGCCAGCAGCCAACTCCTAGCGGGAGAAGAGGGGTACAATGAGCAGTTCTTC. The chain is built from TRBV3-1 (or the pseudogene TRBV3-2) and TRBJ2-1, with 10 bases that match TRBD2. CDR3 length equals 18 residues. The V gene end was trimmed by 2 bases and the J gene end by 4 bases; junction bases not matched to a gene: 11. Germline V gene data show CDR1 as LGHDT and CDR2 as YNNKEL (reference sequence).